What follows describes a single TCR beta chain. Its target is not known. Use of 60 Vbeta and 13 Jbeta primers characterized the PCR. The repertoire was sequenced with immunoSEQ multiplex PCR; TCRdb's copy has only in-frame clones and lacks some. The profile shows about 120,000 clones, roughly 82% of them singletons. The V and J ends lost 4 bases and 7 bases respectively, with 19 bases between them. CDR3 length: 16 amino acids. Per the germline V gene, CDR1 is LNHDA and CDR2 is SQIVND (reference sequence). These data originate in a study of cytomegalovirus exposure and HLA in healthy donors. Study-wide points: When a later analysis was performed, an Asian-associated ancestry cluster reportedly had fewer N-insertions than the approximately 690-donor mean. Equally common other TCR beta chains were less clonally expanded than HLA-associated ones, a later analysis found. Overall, approximately 150 TCR beta chains were annotated as cytomegalovirus-associated. Analyzed later, association rates of TCRs varied across HLA loci, with DRB1 most and HLA-C fewest.

The chain links TRBV19 to TRBJ1-4; the D gene is possibly TRBD1 (6 bases). The sample taken for sequencing was PBMCs. This sequence originates from a man aged 40-49 years in good health and CMV-seropositive. The CDR3 spells CASSTDSRGSGEKLFF. CDR3 nucleotide sequence: TGTGCCAGTAGTACCGACTCCAGGGGTTCCGGTGAAAAACTGTTTTTT. The full variable domain, its missing parts supplied by reference TRBV19 and TRBJ1-4, is DGGITQSPKYLFRKEGQNVTLSCEQNLNHDAMYWYRQDPGQGLRLIYYSQIVNDFQKGDIAEGYSVSREKKESFPLTVTSAQKNPTAFYLCASSTDSRGSGEKLFFGSGTQLSVL.